A few counts support the clone carrying this T cell receptor (beta chain). The donors were part of the validation cohort of 120 subjects. That cohort was separate from the first cohort, which comprised 500 to 850 subjects. TCRdb's copy holds only in-frame clones and misses some; the assay was immunoSEQ multiplex PCR. The data show roughly 200,000 clones, roughly three quarters seen once. This record comes from a study of cytomegalovirus exposure and HLA in healthy donors. CDR3 length: 13 amino acids. Germline V lookup: CDR1 SSHAT, CDR2 FNYEAQ (reference sequence). Trimming removed 4 bases from V and 5 bases from J, with 11 bases in between.

Source material: PBMCs. The V call is TRBV7-7, the J call TRBJ1-1; D not resolved. The TCR comes from a woman aged 30 to 39 in good health and CMV-seronegative. The CDR3 region has the DNA TGTGCCAGCAGCTCGAACCCACTGACTGAAGCTTTCTTT. This gives the protein CASSSNPLTEAFF.